This T cell receptor beta chain appears in the sequencing data of a study of cytomegalovirus exposure and HLA in healthy donors. Study at large: Early released data comprised about 85 million unique TCRs from HLA-typed donors.

V lost 4 bases and J lost 11; bases outside the gene matches: 11. The CDR3 has 14 residues. The germline CDR1 and CDR2 sequences are SGHDT and YYEEEE. The primer mix had 60 Vbeta and 13 Jbeta primers. Clones were read by immunoSEQ multiplex PCR, and TCRdb kept only the in-frame ones, dropping some. The repertoire holds tens of thousands of clones, with approximately 79% as singletons. Concerning this clone itself: Its antigen is as yet unknown.

Overall study results and limits: Later work associated roughly 17,000 TCR beta sequences with HLA alleles at 0.05 false discovery rate. Some V segments could not be told apart, so they were left out, TRBV6-2 and TRBV6-3 among them. A later analysis found TCR association rates differed by HLA locus, highest for DRB1 and lowest for HLA-C.

The sequenced sample consisted of PBMCs. The TCR comes from a woman in her 40s in good health and CMV-seronegative. The V and J genes are TRBV5-6 and TRBJ1-2; 10 bases align to TRBD1. The CDR3 spells CASSGDRGKEWYTF. Written as DNA, the CDR3 is TGTGCCAGCAGCGGGGACAGGGGAAAGGAGTGGTACACCTTC.